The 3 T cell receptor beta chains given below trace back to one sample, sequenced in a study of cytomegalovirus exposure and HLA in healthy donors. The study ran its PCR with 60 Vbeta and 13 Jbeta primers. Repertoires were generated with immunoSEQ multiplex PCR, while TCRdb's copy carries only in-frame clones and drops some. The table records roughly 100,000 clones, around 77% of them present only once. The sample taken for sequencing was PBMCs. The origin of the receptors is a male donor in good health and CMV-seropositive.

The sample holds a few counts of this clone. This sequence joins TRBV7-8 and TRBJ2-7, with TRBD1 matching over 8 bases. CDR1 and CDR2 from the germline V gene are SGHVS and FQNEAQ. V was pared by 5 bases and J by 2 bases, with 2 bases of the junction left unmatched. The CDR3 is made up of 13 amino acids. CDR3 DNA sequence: TGTGCCAGCAGCCGACAGGGGACCTACGAGCAGTACTTC. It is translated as CASSRQGTYEQYF.

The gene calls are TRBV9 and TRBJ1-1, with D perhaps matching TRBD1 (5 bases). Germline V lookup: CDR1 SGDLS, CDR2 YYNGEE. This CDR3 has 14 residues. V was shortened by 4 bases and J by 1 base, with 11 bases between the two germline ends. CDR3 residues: CASSSRQTNTEAFF. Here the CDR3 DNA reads TGTGCCAGCAGCTCCCGACAGACGAACACTGAAGCTTTCTTT.

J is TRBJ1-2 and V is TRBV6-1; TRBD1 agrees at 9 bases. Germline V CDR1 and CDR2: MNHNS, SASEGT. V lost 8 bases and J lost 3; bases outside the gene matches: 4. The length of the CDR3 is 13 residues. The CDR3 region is CASDRDRDYGYTF. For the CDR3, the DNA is TGTGCCAGCGACCGGGACAGGGACTATGGCTACACCTTC.